The rows below give T cell receptor beta chains drawn from one sample of a study of cytomegalovirus exposure and HLA in healthy donors. Sequenced by immunoSEQ multiplex PCR; TCRdb stores in-frame clones only, minus some. The sample consists of about 120,000 clones, roughly 76% of them appearing once. The material sequenced was PBMCs. The receptors were gathered from a woman between 50 and 59 years old in good health and CMV-seronegative. CDR3s include the opening cysteine and the closing phenylalanine or tryptophan. A D gene is named only where the DNA matches it firmly. The listing skips clone size in some rows; elsewhere it reads once, few, many or a size class.

V	size	D	J	CDR3	DNA
TRBV5-6	few	TRBD2	TRBJ2-1	CASSWPTSGYNEQFF	TGTGCCAGCAGCTGGCCGACTAGCGGTTACAATGAGCAGTTCTTC
TRBV7-2	few	TRBD2	TRBJ2-7	CASSWGLAGGSYEQYF	TGTGCCAGCAGCTGGGGACTAGCGGGGGGCTCCTACGAGCAGTACTTC
TRBV10-3	NA	NA	TRBJ1-1	CAISEGNGGDTEAFF	TGTGCCATCAGTGAGGGAAACGGGGGGGACACTGAAGCTTTCTTT
TRBV6-1	NA	TRBD2	TRBJ2-1	CANQLGTSVYNEQFF	TGTGCCAACCAGCTGGGGACTAGCGTGTACAATGAGCAGTTCTTC
TRBV30	NA	TRBD2	TRBJ2-3	CAWNSGSRGTQYF	TGTGCCTGGAATAGCGGGAGTAGGGGTACGCAGTATTTT
TRBV28	NA	TRBD1	TRBJ2-3	CASGKGGQGADTQYF	TGTGCCAGCGGGAAAGGGGGACAGGGGGCAGATACGCAGTATTTT
TRBV11-2	NA	TRBD1	TRBJ2-7	CASSFSDRITYEQYF	TGTGCCAGCAGCTTTTCGGACAGGATAACCTACGAGCAGTACTTC
TRBV7-2	NA	NA	TRBJ2-7	CASSFILGGEAHEQYF	TGTGCCAGCAGCTTTATTTTAGGTGGAGAGGCCCACGAGCAGTACTTC
TRBV30	few	TRBD2	TRBJ2-1	CAWSRGLAGGLSEQFF	TGTGCCTGGAGCCGCGGACTAGCGGGAGGGCTAAGTGAGCAGTTCTTC
TRBV28	NA	NA	TRBJ2-2	CASSLGQDMPGELFF	TGTGCCAGCAGTTTAGGGCAGGACATGCCCGGGGAGCTGTTTTTT
TRBV2	NA	TRBD1	TRBJ1-1	CASSRQGLNTEAFF	TGTGCCAGCAGTAGACAGGGCCTGAACACTGAAGCTTTCTTT
TRBV4-3	once	NA	TRBJ2-5	CASSQGLGETQYF	TGCGCCAGCAGCCAGGGGCTGGGGGAGACCCAGTACTTC
TRBV7-2	few	TRBD1	TRBJ1-2	CASSLGQGASRRKAYGYTF	TGTGCCAGCAGCCTAGGACAGGGGGCGTCAAGACGAAAAGCCTATGGCTACACCTTC
TRBV28	NA	NA	TRBJ2-7	CASSSIYEQYF	TGTGCCAGCAGTTCCATCTACGAGCAGTACTTC
TRBV15	NA	TRBD2	TRBJ2-7	CATRPSGGPTYEQYF	TGTGCCACCAGACCCAGCGGGGGACCTACCTACGAGCAGTACTTC